The next 5 T cell receptor beta chains were all read from a single sample in a study of T cell changes during pregnancy in multiple sclerosis. Sequencing used immunoSEQ multiplex PCR; TCRdb keeps in-frame clones, though not all of them. The sample records around 58,000 clones, about 91% being singletons. Sequences were derived from peripheral blood, sampled before pregnancy. The origin of the receptors is a female donor with multiple sclerosis, enrolled in a pregnancy study.

CDR3 DNA sequence: TGTGCCAGCAGTTCTCCCGGGGAGCGGGGCCACAATGAGCAGTTCTTC. Encoded protein: CASSSPGERGHNEQFF. The rearrangement links TRBV27 to TRBJ2-1; 7 bases are a match to TRBD2. Germline V CDR1 and CDR2: MNHEY, SMNVEV (reference sequence). V was pared by 4 bases and J by 5 bases, with 11 bases of the junction left unmatched. The CDR3 spans 16 residues.

This chain connects TRBV7-2 to TRBJ2-5; 7 bases are a match to TRBD2. CDR1 and CDR2 (germline): SGHTA, FQGNSA. Germline trimming cut 5 bases from V and 5 bases from J; bases unmatched to any gene: 5. The length of the CDR3 is 13 residues. DNA of the CDR3: TGTGCCAGCAGCCGGACTAGGAAGGAGACCCAGTACTTC. It translates to CASSRTRKETQYF.

The chain has TRBV6-6 and TRBJ1-2; no reliable D call. CDR1 MNHNY and CDR2 SVGAGI come from the germline V gene (reference sequence). Trimming took off 8 bases at V and 9 bases at J, with 16 bases between the two ends. This CDR3 region has 12 residues. The CDR3 DNA reads TGTGCCAGCGCCCCCGTACGAGATAGCTACACCTTC. It codes for CASAPVRDSYTF.

The gene calls are TRBV12-5 and TRBJ2-5; weak D call: TRBD1 (6 bases). Germline V gene lookup returns CDR1 LGHNT and CDR2 FRNRAP. This CDR3 region has 13 residues. The germline V and J ends were trimmed by 1 base and 5 bases, with 8 bases remaining between them. CDR3 sequence reads: CASGLAGVETQYF. The CDR3 DNA is TGTGCTAGTGGTTTGGCAGGGGTCGAGACCCAGTACTTC.

The gene calls are TRBV27 and TRBJ2-7, with D perhaps TRBD1 (6 bases). Trimming took 0 bases from V and 2 from J, leaving 11 bases between them. The CDR3 runs 15 residues. Germline assignment: CDR1 MNHEY and CDR2 SMNVEV (reference sequence). The CDR3 is CASSLSRGKTYEQYF. DNA of the CDR3: TGTGCCAGCAGTTTATCGAGGGGGAAGACCTACGAGCAGTACTTC.